Shown below are 2 T cell receptor beta chains from a single sample sequenced in a study of cytomegalovirus exposure and HLA in healthy donors. Primers for the PCR totalled 60 Vbeta and 13 Jbeta. Sequencing was performed with immunoSEQ multiplex PCR; in TCRdb, only in-frame clones are kept and a portion is missing. The repertoire holds 150,000 to 200,000 clones, with around 78% as singletons. Sequencing used PBMCs. These receptors were obtained from a woman aged 40 to 50 in good health and CMV-seronegative.

This chain uses TRBV5-4 with TRBJ2-5; D might be TRBD2 (6 bases). The V gene lost 0 bases and the J gene lost 8 bases, with 8 bases spanning the gap. The length of the CDR3 is 12 residues. Germline CDR1 SGHNT, CDR2 YYREEE (reference sequence). The CDR3 region has the DNA TGTGCCAGCAGCTTGGACGGGGGAACCCAGTACTTC. Amino acid sequence: CASSLDGGTQYF.

The V and J genes are TRBV9 and TRBJ1-1; TRBD1 agrees at 8 bases. V lost 3 bases, J lost 1 base, and 2 bases stayed unmatched. The germline V gene has CDR1 SGDLS and CDR2 YYNGEE. CDR3 length: 14 residues. CDR3 coding DNA: TGTGCCAGCAGCGGAGGACAGGGGAACACTGAAGCTTTCTTT. It yields the protein CASSGGQGNTEAFF.